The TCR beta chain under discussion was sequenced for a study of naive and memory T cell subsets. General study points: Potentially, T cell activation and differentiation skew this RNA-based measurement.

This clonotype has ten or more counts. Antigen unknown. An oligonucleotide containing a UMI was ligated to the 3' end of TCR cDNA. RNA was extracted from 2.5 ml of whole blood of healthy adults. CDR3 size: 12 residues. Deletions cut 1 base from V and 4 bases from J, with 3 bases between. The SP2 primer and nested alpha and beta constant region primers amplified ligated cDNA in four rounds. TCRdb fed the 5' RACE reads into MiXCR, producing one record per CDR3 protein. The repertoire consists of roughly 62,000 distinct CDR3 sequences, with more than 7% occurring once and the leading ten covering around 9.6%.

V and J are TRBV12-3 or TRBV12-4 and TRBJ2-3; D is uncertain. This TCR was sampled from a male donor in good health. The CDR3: CASSLVADTQYF. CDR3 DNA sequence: TGTGCCAGCAGTTTAGTCGCAGATACGCAGTATTTT.